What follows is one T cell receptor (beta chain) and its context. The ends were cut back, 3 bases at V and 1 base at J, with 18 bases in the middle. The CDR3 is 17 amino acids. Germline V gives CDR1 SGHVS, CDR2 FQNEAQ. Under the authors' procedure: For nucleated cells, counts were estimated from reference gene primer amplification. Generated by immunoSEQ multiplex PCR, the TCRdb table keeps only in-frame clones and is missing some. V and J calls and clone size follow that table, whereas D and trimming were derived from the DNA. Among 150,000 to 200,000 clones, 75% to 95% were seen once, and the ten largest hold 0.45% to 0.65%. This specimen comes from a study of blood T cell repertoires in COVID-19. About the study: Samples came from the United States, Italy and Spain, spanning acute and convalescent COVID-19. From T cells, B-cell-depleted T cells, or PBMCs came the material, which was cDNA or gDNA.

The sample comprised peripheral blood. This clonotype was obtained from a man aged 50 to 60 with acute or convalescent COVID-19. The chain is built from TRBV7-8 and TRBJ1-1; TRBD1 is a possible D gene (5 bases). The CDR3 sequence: CASSFLFPRGSNTEAFF. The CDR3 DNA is TGTGCCAGCAGCTTTCTCTTCCCGCGGGGGTCGAACACTGAAGCTTTCTTT.